This TCR beta chain stems from a study of T-cell reconstitution after alpha-beta-depleted transplantation in children. General study results and limits: Roughly two months post-transplant, alpha-beta T cells reportedly originated from several hundred graft clones that had expanded.

Details on this clonotype: Its matching antigen is unknown.

Library preparation (for TCRbeta) was performed with unique molecular identifiers. TCRdb recomputed calls from the PCR reads with MiXCR, one row per CDR3 protein. The sample lists almost 600,000 distinct CDR3 sequences, 20% to 30% occurring once. Losses at the gene ends were 6 bases for V and 1 base for J; bases not matched to a gene: 11. Germline lookup yields CDR1 MNHEY and CDR2 SMNVEV (reference sequence). There are 17 residues in the CDR3. This chain connects TRBV27 to TRBJ2-2; 7 nucleotides agree with TRBD1. Sequencing was performed on PBMCs, taken before TCRalphabeta/CD19-depleted stem cell transplant. This clonotype originated in a boy younger than two with Wiskott-Aldrich syndrome, due to receive a stem cell transplant. The CDR3 loop reads CASRSLGQAGNTGELFF. The CDR3 nucleotides read TGTGCCAGCAGATCCCTAGGACAGGCAGGGAACACCGGGGAGCTGTTTTTT.